This record concerns one T cell receptor beta chain sequence. The data derive from a study of monozygotic twins with inflammatory bowel disease. Germline CDR1 is SGHNT and CDR2 is YENEEA. The CDR3 covers 17 residues. TCRdb reprocessed the 5' RACE reads and stores each CDR3 protein as one record, lacking DNA. Its table lists a few hundred thousand distinct CDR3 sequences. J is TRBJ2-6 and V is TRBV11-3; TCRdb picks TRBD1, but there is no DNA to check that call. The TCR originated in a human donor with ulcerative colitis or Crohn's disease, or a healthy co-twin of an affected twin (not recorded which). What was sequenced was blood. CDR3 region: CASSLGRGVAGANVLTF.